This passage covers 31 T cell receptor beta chains from one sample sequenced in a study of blood T cell repertoires in COVID-19. Method: immunoSEQ multiplex PCR; TCRdb's copy keeps in-frame clones and lacks some. The sample includes under 200,000 clones, 80% to 85% of them seen just once. The sample was peripheral blood. The receptors derive from a man between 65 and 79 years old with active or convalescent COVID-19.

The chain links TRBV14 to TRBJ2-5; D might be TRBD1 (7 bases). The germline gives CDR1 SGHDN, CDR2 FVKESK. Between the trimmed V and J ends, which lost 2 bases and 4 bases, there was a span of 11 bases. The CDR3 has 14 amino acids. The CDR3 reads CASSQNRGGETQYF. The CDR3 DNA sequence: TGTGCCAGCAGCCAAAACAGGGGAGGAGAGACCCAGTACTTC.

V usage is TRBV18 and J usage is TRBJ2-1, with D unresolved. The CDR3 has 11 residues. Trimming stripped 3 bases from V and 10 bases from J, with 7 bases between. Germline assignment: CDR1 KGHSH and CDR2 LQKENI. The CDR3 region has the DNA TGTGCCAGCTCACCGGAGTTCGAGCAGTTCTTC. Translation gives CASSPEFEQFF.

The chain combines TRBV19 with TRBJ1-1, with 10 bases identical to TRBD1. With 6 bases clipped from V and 3 bases from J, the junction kept 7 bases outside the gene matches. Germline V CDR1 and CDR2: LNHDA, SQIVND (reference sequence). This CDR3 is 15 amino acids long. The CDR3 nucleotides are TGTGCCAGTAGGGACAGGGGGAGAAGGGACACTGAAGCTTTCTTT. Translating it yields CASRDRGRRDTEAFF.

This chain uses TRBV5-1 with TRBJ1-1; 7 positions agree with TRBD1. From germline, CDR1 is SGHRS and CDR2 YFSETQ. The CDR3 is 15 amino acids. The ends lost 3 bases at V and 6 bases at J; junction bases unmatched: 11. In DNA form, the CDR3 reads TGCGCCAGCAGCTCCGGACAGGTTCAAAGGGCTGAAGCTTTCTTT. It codes for CASSSGQVQRAEAFF.

The V call is TRBV13, the J call TRBJ1-1, with no clear D. Per the germline V gene, CDR1 is PRHDT and CDR2 is FYEKMQ (reference sequence). The CDR3 consists of 13 residues. Trimming took off 0 bases at V and 1 base at J, with 3 bases between the two ends. The CDR3 protein is CASSLGANTEAFF. In nucleotides, the CDR3 is TGTGCCAGCAGCTTAGGAGCGAACACTGAAGCTTTCTTT.

Only one count was recorded for this clone. This chain connects TRBV7-2 to TRBJ1-1, with a possible D match to TRBD1 (5 bases). CDR1 SGHTA and CDR2 FQGNSA come from the germline V gene. The CDR3 covers 14 residues. Trimming removed 5 bases at V and 3 bases at J, with 13 bases between. This CDR3 is CASSPREFYTEAFF. CDR3 DNA: TGTGCCAGCAGCCCCAGGGAATTTTACACTGAAGCTTTCTTT.

The chain carries TRBV18 and TRBJ2-7, with 7 bases identical to TRBD1. This CDR3 spans 15 amino acids. Germline V gives CDR1 KGHSH, CDR2 LQKENI. V shed 4 bases, J shed 2 bases, and the junction held 8 bases outside the gene matches. The chain's CDR3 is CASSLSRQGPYEQYF. DNA for the CDR3: TGTGCCAGCTCACTATCAAGACAGGGCCCCTACGAGCAGTACTTC.

The CDR3 DNA reads as TGCAGCGTGGAGGGTACCCGGGACAGGGGGCACTCCGGGGAGCTGTTTTTT. This gives the protein CSVEGTRDRGHSGELFF. V usage is TRBV29-1 and J usage is TRBJ2-2; 12 nucleotides match TRBD1. The J segment lost 6 bases and the V segment lost 6 bases, leaving 14 bases of the junction unmatched. The CDR3 length is 17 residues. The V gene's germline CDR1 is SQVTM and CDR2 ANQGSEA.

This sequence joins TRBV2 and TRBJ2-2; TRBD1 might be the D (6 bases). In germline, CDR1 is SNHLY, CDR2 FYNNEI. The CDR3 runs to 14 residues. The V gene lost 5 bases and the J gene lost 4 bases, with 11 bases spanning the gap. CDR3 amino acids: CASSPLGATGELFF. The CDR3 region has the DNA TGTGCCAGCAGTCCGTTGGGGGCCACCGGGGAGCTGTTTTTT.

The chain recombines TRBV4-3 with TRBJ1-1, with D possibly being TRBD1 (6 bases). The CDR3 length is 15 residues. The germline V gene encodes CDR1 LGHNA and CDR2 YSLEER. Deletions cut 3 bases from V and 0 bases from J, with 11 bases between. CDR3 protein: CASSQGALLNTEAFF. The CDR3 nucleotides read TGCGCCAGCAGCCAGGGGGCACTCCTGAACACTGAAGCTTTCTTT.

This clone occurred once. The chain recombines TRBV5-1 with TRBJ2-5; D is possibly TRBD1 (5 bases). The germline V gene encodes CDR1 SGHRS and CDR2 YFSETQ. With 0 bases removed from V and 2 bases from J, the gap between germline ends came to 17 bases. This CDR3 comprises 17 residues. CDR3 amino acids: CASSLGLGGARQETQYF. The CDR3 DNA reads as TGCGCCAGCAGCTTGGGTTTAGGTGGGGCTCGTCAAGAGACCCAGTACTTC. Variable domain in full (rest from reference TRBV5-1 and TRBJ2-5): KAGVTQTPRYLIKTRGQQVTLSCSPISGHRSVSWYQQTPGQGLQFLFEYFSETQRNKGNFPGRFSGRQFSNSRSEMNVSTLELGDSALYLCASSLGLGGARQETQYFGPGTRLLVL.

This clone was found a few times. The chain combines TRBV25-1 with TRBJ2-5, with TRBD2 matching over 9 bases. The CDR3 runs to 18 residues. J gave up 7 bases and V 3 bases, and 18 bases lay outside the gene matches. The germline V gene encodes CDR1 MGHDK and CDR2 SYGVNS. The CDR3 DNA sequence: TGTGCCAGCAGTGACCCCCCGGGGGAAGCGGGGGGATCTCGGACCCAGTACTTC. Amino acid sequence: CASSDPPGEAGGSRTQYF.

V usage is TRBV6-2 or TRBV6-3 and J usage is TRBJ2-5, with D perhaps matching TRBD2 (5 bases). V was shortened by 2 bases and J by 2 bases, with 12 bases between the two germline ends. Germline V gene data show CDR1 as MNHEY and CDR2 as SVGEGT. The CDR3 sequence is 15 residues long. Here the CDR3 reads CASSYSGGPQETQYF. In nucleotides, the CDR3 is TGTGCCAGCAGTTACAGTGGCGGGCCTCAAGAGACCCAGTACTTC.

This chain connects TRBV5-1 to TRBJ2-7, with D perhaps TRBD1 (6 bases). The germline V gene has CDR1 SGHRS and CDR2 YFSETQ. Trimming removed 0 bases at V and 2 bases at J, with 18 bases between. The CDR3 is made up of 17 amino acids. CDR3 nucleotides: TGCGCCAGCAGCTTGGAGATCTCAGCAGGGGATACCTACGAGCAGTACTTC. It is translated as CASSLEISAGDTYEQYF. Looking up the rest from reference TRBV5-1 and TRBJ2-7 gives the full variable domain: KAGVTQTPRYLIKTRGQQVTLSCSPISGHRSVSWYQQTPGQGLQFLFEYFSETQRNKGNFPGRFSGRQFSNSRSEMNVSTLELGDSALYLCASSLEISAGDTYEQYFGPGTRLTVT.

The chain employs TRBV29-1 and TRBJ2-2; a weak D match, TRBD2 (5 bases). Germline V CDR1 and CDR2: SQVTM, ANQGSEA. This CDR3 comprises 14 residues. V gave up 4 bases and J gave up 4 bases, with 13 bases separating them. CDR3: CSVASVGGTGELFF. CDR3 sequence (DNA): TGCAGCGTTGCCAGCGTCGGAGGCACCGGGGAGCTGTTTTTT.

This chain's CDR3 is CSARLLAEQFF. As DNA, the CDR3 is TGCAGTGCTAGGCTCCTAGCGGAGCAGTTCTTC. J is TRBJ2-1 and V is TRBV20-1; a weak D match, TRBD2 (6 bases). The germline V gene encodes CDR1 DFQATT and CDR2 SNEGSKA (reference sequence). This CDR3 has 11 residues. The V gene lost 3 bases and the J gene lost 10 bases, with 10 bases spanning the gap.

This sequence joins TRBV5-1 and TRBJ1-3; no reliable D call. There are 15 residues in the CDR3. Trimming took off 0 bases at V and 4 bases at J, with 11 bases between the two ends. Germline CDR1 is SGHRS and CDR2 is YFSETQ. CDR3 nucleotides: TGCGCCAGCAGCTTGGGAGGCAGTGGGGGAAACACCATATATTTT. Translating it yields CASSLGGSGGNTIYF.

J is TRBJ1-4 and V is TRBV29-1, with 7 bases aligning to TRBD1. The CDR3 is 16 residues long. Germline trimming cut 6 bases from V and 7 bases from J; bases unmatched to any gene: 17. Germline V gene lookup returns CDR1 SQVTM and CDR2 ANQGSEA. The CDR3, as DNA: TGCAGCGTGATTTCTAACACCGACAGGGACGGTGAAAAACTGTTTTTT. This gives the protein CSVISNTDRDGEKLFF.

The chain couples TRBV24-1 to TRBJ2-1; TRBD1 matches 9 bases. After removal of 2 bases from V and 9 bases from J, the junction contained 7 bases not matched to a gene. There are 15 residues in the CDR3. Germline loops: CDR1 KGHDR, CDR2 SFDVKD. The CDR3 nucleotides read TGTGCCACCAGTGATTCTGGGACAGGGAGGGTTGAGCAGTTCTTC. Protein: CATSDSGTGRVEQFF.

This clone was seen just once. This sequence joins TRBV18 and TRBJ1-1; 8 bases are shared with TRBD1. CDR1 is KGHSH, CDR2 LQKENI, per germline. The CDR3 has 15 amino acids. The V and J ends lost 5 bases and 1 base, in that order; junction bases with no gene match: 6. CDR3 amino acids: CASSTGTGENTEAFF. In nucleotides, the CDR3 is TGTGCCAGCTCAACCGGGACAGGCGAGAACACTGAAGCTTTCTTT.

V gene TRBV2 combines with J gene TRBJ2-7, with a possible D match to TRBD2 (6 bases). V lost 5 bases and J lost 3, with 8 bases in between. The CDR3 length is 12 residues. Germline values: CDR1 SNHLY, CDR2 FYNNEI. CDR3: CASSRGVYEQYF. As DNA, the CDR3 is TGTGCCAGCAGTCGCGGGGTCTACGAGCAGTACTTC.

This chain joins TRBV5-1 and TRBJ2-1; the D is unclear. The CDR3 runs 12 residues. Deletions cut 3 bases from V and 7 bases from J, with 8 bases between. The germline V gene has CDR1 SGHRS and CDR2 YFSETQ. CDR3 DNA: TGCGCCAGCAGCTCGTACTCGAATGAGCAGTTCTTC. This sequence encodes CASSSYSNEQFF.

V and J are TRBV5-4 and TRBJ2-7; TRBD1 is a possible D gene (6 bases). This CDR3 has 12 amino acids. The V and J ends lost 4 bases and 4 bases respectively, with 9 bases between them. Germline V gene data show CDR1 as SGHNT and CDR2 as YYREEE (reference sequence). CDR3 coding DNA: TGTGCCAGCAGCCTGACAGGTTACGAGCAGTACTTC. This translates into CASSLTGYEQYF.

The gene calls are TRBV13 and TRBJ2-3, with TRBD2 matching over 7 bases. Germline CDR1 is PRHDT and CDR2 is FYEKMQ (reference sequence). The junction had 9 bases not matched to a gene; V was cut back by 2 bases and J by 4 bases. The CDR3 is 16 amino acids. For the CDR3, the DNA is TGTGCCAGCAGCTTAAAGCCTAGCGGTAGAGCAGATACGCAGTATTTT. Residues: CASSLKPSGRADTQYF. Full variable domain (remainder filled in from reference TRBV13 and TRBJ2-3): AAGVIQSPRHLIKEKRETATLKCYPIPRHDTVYWYQQGPGQDPQFLISFYEKMQSDKGSIPDRFSAQQFSDYHSELNMSSLELGDSALYFCASSLKPSGRADTQYFGPGTRLTVL.

The chain recombines TRBV6-5 with TRBJ1-3; 8 bases fit TRBD1. The germline V gene encodes CDR1 MNHEY and CDR2 SVGAGI. J gave up 10 bases and V 8 bases, and 10 bases lay outside the gene matches. This CDR3 is 13 amino acids long. In DNA form, the CDR3 reads TGTGCCAGCGGGGCAGGGGGCTCGGAAACCATATATTTT. Protein: CASGAGGSETIYF.

V gene TRBV9 combines with J gene TRBJ2-2; 9 bases match TRBD1. This CDR3 contains 15 residues. CDR1 SGDLS and CDR2 YYNGEE come from the germline V gene. The junction had 6 bases not matched to a gene; V was cut back by 3 bases and J by 6 bases. The CDR3 loop is CASSEWDREAGELFF. Written as DNA, the CDR3 is TGTGCCAGCAGCGAGTGGGACAGGGAGGCCGGGGAGCTGTTTTTT.

This clone was seen a handful of times. The V gene is TRBV6-2 or TRBV6-3, the J gene TRBJ2-6, with TRBD1 as a possible D gene (6 bases). This CDR3 is 16 amino acids long. Germline V gives CDR1 MNHEY, CDR2 SVGEGT. With 3 bases removed from V and 1 base from J, the gap between germline ends came to 10 bases. This chain's CDR3 is CASSYNQGSGANVLTF. The CDR3 DNA reads TGTGCCAGCAGTTATAATCAGGGGTCTGGGGCCAACGTCCTGACTTTC.

The CDR3 region is CASSYSGGHTEAFF. Written as DNA, the CDR3 is TGTGCCAGCAGTTATAGTGGGGGCCACACTGAAGCTTTCTTT. The J gene is TRBJ1-1, the V gene TRBV6-2 or TRBV6-3; tentative D call: TRBD1 (6 bases). This CDR3 is 14 amino acids long. V dropped 3 bases and J dropped 3 bases, with 11 bases sitting between them. Germline assignment: CDR1 MNHEY and CDR2 SVGEGT.

The chain has TRBV5-1 and TRBJ2-5, with 8 bases fitting TRBD1. The J segment lost 0 bases and the V segment lost 4 bases, leaving 5 bases of the junction unmatched. Germline V CDR1 and CDR2: SGHRS, YFSETQ. The CDR3 runs 15 residues. CDR3 amino acids: CASSGQGPYQETQYF. As DNA, the CDR3 is TGCGCCAGCAGCGGACAGGGACCTTACCAAGAGACCCAGTACTTC.

The chain couples TRBV19 to TRBJ1-4, with no clear D. Per the germline V gene, CDR1 is LNHDA and CDR2 is SQIVND (reference sequence). This CDR3 comprises 14 residues. Trimming left V 2 bases short and J 4 bases short, with 8 bases between. This CDR3 is CASSIQVSNEKLFF. The CDR3 coding sequence is TGTGCCAGTAGTATACAAGTCAGTAATGAAAAACTGTTTTTT.

The CDR3 sequence: CASSRDRVDIQYF. In DNA, the CDR3 is TGTGCCAGCAGCCGGGACAGGGTGGACATTCAGTACTTC. This chain joins TRBV11-3 and TRBJ2-4; TRBD1 matches 9 bases. Germline CDR1 is SGHNT and CDR2 is YENEEA. With V trimmed by 5 bases and J by 8 bases, 4 bases remained unmatched. The CDR3 loop spans 13 amino acids.